This TCR beta chain was captured in a study of blood T cell repertoires in COVID-19. Study details: The origin of the acute and convalescent COVID-19 samples was the United States, Italy and Spain. PBMCs, B-cell-depleted T cells, or T cells were the source of the cDNA or gDNA that made up the material.

This clone was observed a handful of times. Per the authors' pipeline: By means of reference gene primer amplification, nucleated cell counts were estimated. Clones were read by immunoSEQ multiplex PCR, and TCRdb kept only the in-frame ones, dropping some. The V and J calls and clone size were taken over from that table, and D and trimming were inferred from the DNA. Of about 100,000 clones listed, just over 70% are singletons. Germline V gives CDR1 MNHEY, CDR2 SMNVEV (reference sequence). The length of the CDR3 is 14 residues. Losses at the gene ends were 0 bases for V and 4 bases for J; bases not matched to a gene: 2.

J is TRBJ1-2 and V is TRBV27; TRBD1 agrees at 7 bases. Input material: peripheral blood. This TCR was recovered from a woman aged 40 to 49 with acute or convalescent COVID-19. The CDR3 here is CASSLSGQIYGYTF. The CDR3 nucleotides read TGTGCCAGCAGTTTATCGGGACAGATCTATGGCTACACCTTC.